These 26 T cell receptor beta chains were all obtained from the same sample, sequenced in a study of T cells in Graves' hyperthyroidism and ophthalmopathy. Researchers amplified the TCR beta CDR3 regions from RNA transcripts. The HTBI primer set served for first-round RT-PCR of the TCR CDR3. TCRdb recomputed calls from the multiplex PCR reads with MiXCR, one row per CDR3 protein. The repertoire includes over 650,000 distinct CDR3 sequences, 45% of them detected once, and less than 9% sits in the top ten. Sequenced input: peripheral blood or thyroid tissue (not recorded which). The receptors were sampled from an adult man with Graves' disease, either hyperthyroidism or ophthalmopathy (not recorded which).

The chain carries TRBV29-1 and TRBJ1-6; D is possibly TRBD1 (6 bases). Germline V lookup: CDR1 SQVTM, CDR2 ANQGSEA. The CDR3 is made up of 10 amino acids. Trimming removed 3 bases at V and 16 bases at J, with 10 bases between. CDR3 DNA sequence: TGCAGCGTTGAGCGGGGGGCTCTCCACTTT. The encoded protein is CSVERGALHF.

This clonotype was picked up many times. DNA of the CDR3: TGCAGCGTCGTGGACGGAATATATGGCTACACCTTC. It is translated as CSVVDGIYGYTF. The chain employs TRBV29-1 and TRBJ1-2; D unclear. The ends were cut back, 6 bases at V and 5 bases at J, with 13 bases in the middle. The germline gives CDR1 SQVTM, CDR2 ANQGSEA. The CDR3 has 12 amino acids. The variable domain in full, completed from reference TRBV29-1 and TRBJ1-2, reads SAVISQKPSRDICQRGTSLTIQCQVDSQVTMMFWYRQQPGQSLTLIATANQGSEATYESGFVIDKFPISRPNLTFSTLTVSNMSPEDSSIYLCSVVDGIYGYTFGSGTRLTVV.

At least ten counts were recorded for this clonotype. This chain joins TRBV7-9 and TRBJ1-1; D is unresolved. The germline gives CDR1 SEHNR, CDR2 FQNEAQ (reference sequence). V gave up 5 bases and J gave up 8 bases, with 9 bases separating them. The CDR3 length is 11 residues. The CDR3 region has the DNA TGTGCCAGCAGCCCCGGAGCAGAAGCTTTCTTT. Amino acid sequence: CASSPGAEAFF.

This clonotype was counted at least ten times. J is TRBJ2-5 and V is TRBV7-6; perhaps TRBD2 as D (7 bases). Germline CDR1 SGHVS, CDR2 FNYEAQ. Trimming left V 5 bases short and J 5 bases short, with 12 bases between. The CDR3 length is 13 residues. The CDR3 sequence: CASSQQGGETQYF. The CDR3 DNA follows: TGTGCCAGCAGCCAACAGGGAGGGGAGACCCAGTACTTC.

The V call is TRBV7-6, the J call TRBJ2-5, with 11 bases matching TRBD2. Trimming at V came to 1 base and at J to 2 bases, leaving 12 bases not matched to a gene. In germline, CDR1 is SGHVS, CDR2 FNYEAQ. CDR3 size: 19 residues. For the CDR3, the DNA is TGTGCCAGCAGCTTAGTACCCGCGGGACTAGCGGTGACACAAGAGACCCAGTACTTC. Translating gives CASSLVPAGLAVTQETQYF.

Notes on this clonotype: A much bigger clone sits one base away, suggesting this may be a read error. The CDR3 does not end in the conserved phenylalanine or tryptophan, so this is likely a read error. The chain couples TRBV2 to TRBJ2-2; 13 bases fit TRBD2. J gave up 4 bases and V 3 bases, and 2 bases lay outside the gene matches. This CDR3 has 16 residues. Germline assignment: CDR1 SNHLY and CDR2 FYNNEI. CDR3 nucleotide sequence: TGTGCCAGCAGTGAGACTAGCGGGGGGCGCACCGGGGAGCTGTTTTTA. Translated, it gives CASSETSGGRTGELFL.

This clonotype was recorded many times. The chain joins TRBV15 to TRBJ1-2, with D uncertain. The CDR3 consists of 15 residues. Germline V lookup: CDR1 LNHNV, CDR2 YYDKDF (reference sequence). V lost 0 bases, J lost 2 bases, and 10 bases lay in between. The DNA for the CDR3 is TGTGCCACCAGCAGAGATCTAGGGCTAAACTATGGCTACACCTTC. Amino acid sequence: CATSRDLGLNYGYTF.

The chain employs TRBV5-1 and TRBJ1-6; 10 nucleotides agree with TRBD1. J lost 8 bases, V lost 1 base, and 9 bases had no gene match. The CDR3 runs 17 residues. Germline lookup yields CDR1 SGHRS and CDR2 YFSETQ. In nucleotides, the CDR3 is TGCGCCAGCAGCTTGAATTCTGCCGGGACAGGGGATTCACCCCTCCACTTT. Its translation is CASSLNSAGTGDSPLHF.

This clonotype has only a few counts. The chain recombines TRBV20-1 with TRBJ1-2, with TRBD1 matching 7 bases. The CDR3 consists of 14 residues. The junction had 14 bases not matched to a gene; V was cut back by 5 bases and J by 8 bases. Germline V lookup: CDR1 DFQATT, CDR2 SNEGSKA (reference sequence). The CDR3 region is CSASWGGGIEGYTF. The CDR3 DNA is TGCAGTGCTTCCTGGGGAGGGGGCATTGAAGGCTACACCTTC.

This sequence joins TRBV25-1 and TRBJ1-4, with D hard to call. V was cut by 3 bases and J by 4 bases, with 15 bases left in between. CDR1 is MGHDK and CDR2 is SYGVNS in the germline V gene. The CDR3 covers 16 residues. Written as DNA, the CDR3 is TGTGCCAGCAGTGAGTACAGCCGGAATTATAATGAAAAACTGTTTTTT. Its translation: CASSEYSRNYNEKLFF.

Ten or more counts support this clonotype. The chain is built from TRBV24-1 and TRBJ1-5; 7 bases fit TRBD1. This CDR3 is built from 14 residues. Germline assignment: CDR1 KGHDR and CDR2 SFDVKD. Trimming removed 6 bases from V and 3 bases from J; junction bases left unmatched: 4. The CDR3 protein is CATSIGGSNQPQHF. The DNA for the CDR3 is TGTGCCACCAGTATAGGGGGCTCCAATCAGCCCCAGCATTTT.

This clonotype was seen at least ten times. The chain links TRBV2 to TRBJ1-5; tentatively, D is TRBD1 (5 bases). The CDR3 has 13 amino acids. CDR1 is SNHLY and CDR2 is FYNNEI in the germline V gene. Trimming took 6 bases from V and 3 from J, leaving 9 bases between them. Here the CDR3 reads CASRGLANQPQHF. CDR3 nucleotide sequence: TGTGCCAGCAGGGGACTGGCCAATCAGCCCCAGCATTTT.

The sample holds a few counts of this clonotype. V usage is TRBV3-1 and J usage is TRBJ2-5; maybe TRBD2 (5 bases). CDR1 is LGHDT, CDR2 YNNKEL, per germline (reference sequence). The CDR3 has 13 residues. The ends were cut back, 6 bases at V and 3 bases at J, with 11 bases in the middle. For the CDR3, the DNA is TGTGCCAGCAGGCCGGAGGTTGAAGAGACCCAGTACTTC. It specifies CASRPEVEETQYF.

CDR3 DNA: TGTGCCACCAGGTCGACAGGGGAGCTGTTTTTT. It codes for CATRSTGELFF. V usage is TRBV24-1 and J usage is TRBJ2-2; no clear D. The CDR3 sequence is 11 residues long. V was clipped by 7 bases and J by 8 bases, with 7 bases between them. Per the germline V gene, CDR1 is KGHDR and CDR2 is SFDVKD.

Comment on this clonotype: This may be a read error: a much more frequent sequence differs by one nucleotide. The chain uses TRBV7-9 and TRBJ2-7, with unresolved D. The CDR3 length is 14 residues. Trimming pared 7 bases from V and 1 base from J, leaving 14 bases between. Per the germline V gene, CDR1 is SEHNR and CDR2 is FQNEAQ (reference sequence). The CDR3 protein is CASNGPLGSYEQYF. CDR3 bases: TGTGCCAGCAACGGACCCCTGGGATCCTACGAGCAGTACTTC.

The chain carries TRBV13 and TRBJ1-4, with 8 bases that match TRBD1. The ends lost 0 bases at V and 8 bases at J; junction bases unmatched: 8. Germline CDR1 PRHDT, CDR2 FYEKMQ (reference sequence). CDR3 length: 16 residues. CDR3 sequence (DNA): TGTGCCAGCAGCTTAGGCGCTGGACAGGGAGGCGAAAAACTGTTTTTT. This translates into CASSLGAGQGGEKLFF.

CDR3: CSVEVVRGGTEAFF. In nucleotides, the CDR3 is TGCAGCGTTGAAGTTGTGAGGGGAGGCACTGAAGCTTTCTTT. The gene calls are TRBV29-1 and TRBJ1-1, with TRBD1 as a possible D gene (5 bases). Deletions cut 1 base from V and 4 bases from J, with 13 bases between. Germline loops: CDR1 SQVTM, CDR2 ANQGSEA. The length of the CDR3 is 14 residues.

The sample holds a few counts of this clonotype. The V gene is TRBV5-1, the J gene TRBJ2-7; D is possibly TRBD1 or TRBD2 (5 bases each). There are 17 residues in the CDR3. CDR1 SGHRS and CDR2 YFSETQ come from the germline V gene. V was shortened by 2 bases and J by 2 bases, with 20 bases between the two germline ends. CDR3 in amino acids: CASSFGQGVITTYEQYF. In DNA, the CDR3 is TGCGCCAGCAGCTTCGGGCAGGGAGTGATAACGACCTACGAGCAGTACTTC.

The chain is built from TRBV9 and TRBJ1-1, with 9 bases identical to TRBD1. The CDR3 consists of 17 residues. V lost 3 bases to trimming and J lost 3 bases; unmatched junction nucleotides: 12. Germline CDR1 SGDLS, CDR2 YYNGEE. The CDR3 spells CASSENRDRETYTEAFF. The CDR3 DNA reads TGTGCCAGCAGCGAAAACCGGGACAGGGAGACCTACACTGAAGCTTTCTTT.

Details on this clonotype: Germline is not matched at one junction end, which may reflect a read error. V gene TRBV7-7 combines with J gene TRBJ2-3; D ambiguous. This CDR3 comprises 15 residues. Germline V gene data show CDR1 as SSHAT and CDR2 as FNYEAQ (reference sequence). The CDR3 nucleotides are TGTGCTAGCAGCTTAGAGCCCACATCCACAGATACGCAGTATTTT. It specifies CASSLEPTSTDTQYF.

This clonotype appeared many times. The chain's CDR3 is CASSLAGTGGEQYF. In DNA, the CDR3 is TGTGCCAGCAGCTTAGCCGGGACAGGGGGCGAGCAGTACTTC. The chain employs TRBV7-9 and TRBJ2-7; 11 bases agree with TRBD1. The germline CDR1 and CDR2 sequences are SEHNR and FQNEAQ (reference sequence). The CDR3 spans 14 residues. V dropped 0 bases and J dropped 6; count of bases not matched to a gene: 1.

This chain connects TRBV10-3 to TRBJ2-7, with 12 bases lining up with TRBD1. CDR3 length: 15 residues. The germline gives CDR1 ENHRY, CDR2 SYGVKD. V lost 5 bases, J lost 4 bases, and 6 bases stayed unmatched. Here the CDR3 reads CAISQGQGATYEQYF. The DNA for the CDR3 is TGTGCCATCAGTCAGGGACAGGGGGCTACGTACGAGCAGTACTTC.

This clonotype was recorded a few times. This chain joins TRBV12-3 or TRBV12-4 and TRBJ1-5; TRBD1 agrees at 7 bases. V lost 2 bases to trimming and J lost 2 bases; unmatched junction nucleotides: 9. The CDR3 has 17 amino acids. CDR3 amino acids: CASSLWAGGDGNQPQHF. CDR3 nucleotide sequence: TGTGCCAGCAGTTTATGGGCAGGGGGTGATGGCAATCAGCCCCAGCATTTT.

This clonotype has only a few counts. This rearrangement joins TRBV10-2 to TRBJ2-3, with TRBD2 matching 13 bases. The CDR3 consists of 17 residues. Looked up from germline, CDR1 is WSHSY and CDR2 is SAAADI. V trimming: 2 bases; J trimming: 4 bases; junction bases outside the gene matches: 6. The CDR3 nucleotides read TGCGCCAGCAGTGAGCGTACTAGCGGGGGGGCGTCAGATACGCAGTATTTT. Its translation: CASSERTSGGASDTQYF.

The chain couples TRBV15 to TRBJ1-5; D is possibly TRBD1 (6 bases). Trimming removed 4 bases at V and 3 bases at J, with 13 bases between. This CDR3 has 15 amino acids. The germline gives CDR1 LNHNV, CDR2 YYDKDF (reference sequence). The CDR3 DNA is TGTGCCACCAGCAACTACAGGGTTGCCAATCAGCCCCAGCATTTT. Protein: CATSNYRVANQPQHF.

In the case of this clonotype: Since a much larger clone is just one base distant, this may be a read error. V usage is TRBV11-2 and J usage is TRBJ1-6; D remains ambiguous. Germline V gene sequence: CDR1 SGHAT, CDR2 FQNNGV. The CDR3 has 16 residues. Written as DNA, the CDR3 is TGTGCCAGCAGCTTAGACATGAGCTCCAATAATTCACCCCTCCACTTT. It specifies CASSLDMSSNNSPLHF. The variable domain in full, with the rest retrieved from reference TRBV11-2 and TRBJ1-6, is EAGVAQSPRYKIIEKRQSVAFWCNPISGHATLYWYQQILGQGPKLLIQFQNNGVVDDSQLPKDRFSAERLKGVDSTLKIQPAKLEDSAVYLCASSLDMSSNNSPLHFGNGTRLTVT.